Listed here are 26 T cell receptor beta chains from one sample, sequenced in a study of T cells in Graves' hyperthyroidism and ophthalmopathy (dated by TCRdb to about 2019). The library was generated by multiplex PCR. The instrument was an Illumina HiSeq 2000. TCR beta CDR3 regions were amplified from RNA transcripts. A first-round RT-PCR of the TCR CDR3 used the HTBI primer set with the Qiagen OneStep RT-PCR kit. TCRdb applied fastp at Q25 and MiXCR to the public reads, then kept only in-frame beta chains. For every CDR3 protein sequence, its rows merge into one entry that carries the most common genes and DNA. The sample profile shows about 840,000 distinct CDR3 sequences; 38% of them were found once. Approximately 8.7% of the sample is taken by the ten largest. The sequencing sample was made of blood. Receptors originate from a man aged 18 to 35 with Graves' hyperthyroidism.

The chain carries TRBV7-2 and TRBJ1-3, with D possibly TRBD1 on 6 matching bases. The CDR3 is 13 amino acids. Per germline, CDR1 SGHTA and CDR2 FQGNSA. The V gene lost 4 bases and the J gene lost 7 bases, with 11 bases spanning the gap. The CDR3 DNA follows: TGTGCCAGCAGCTCACAGGGTCTGAACACCATATATTTT. Protein sequence: CASSSQGLNTIYF. The variable domain in full, with the rest retrieved from reference TRBV7-2 and TRBJ1-3, is GAGVSQSPSNKVTEKGKDVELRCDPISGHTALYWYRQSLGQGLEFLIYFQGNSAPDKSGLPSDRFSAERTGGSVSTLTIQRTQQEDSAVYLCASSSQGLNTIYFGEGSWLTVV.

This clonotype was found a few times. The V and J genes are TRBV7-9 and TRBJ1-4, with 9 bases matching TRBD1. The V and J ends lost 4 bases and 13 bases, in that order; junction bases with no gene match: 13. Germline values: CDR1 SEHNR, CDR2 FQNEAQ (reference sequence). This CDR3 region has 15 residues. The CDR3 sequence: CASSSTPTGGQRLFF. In DNA form, the CDR3 reads TGTGCCAGCAGCTCGACCCCAACAGGGGGCCAGAGACTGTTTTTT.

Details on this clonotype: At one end the junction does not follow the germline gene, possibly because of a read error. The chain couples TRBV10-3 to TRBJ1-1; tentative D call: TRBD1 (6 bases). CDR3 size: 15 residues. Germline loops: CDR1 ENHRY, CDR2 SYGVKD. CDR3 amino acids: CASSFTGWRYTEAFF. The CDR3 nucleotides read TGTGCCAGCAGTTTCACAGGGTGGAGATACACTGAAGCTTTCTTT.

This clonotype was counted many times. The gene calls are TRBV10-3 and TRBJ1-1, with D hard to call. V was cut by 0 bases and J by 3 bases, with 11 bases left in between. The CDR3 spans 15 residues. CDR1 is ENHRY and CDR2 is SYGVKD in the germline V gene. CDR3 nucleotide sequence: TGTGCCATCAGTGAGTCCGGACGGATGGACACTGAAGCTTTCTTT. Protein sequence: CAISESGRMDTEAFF.

V gene TRBV15 combines with J gene TRBJ2-5, with D possibly matching TRBD2 (6 bases). The CDR3 covers 14 residues. Germline V gives CDR1 LNHNV, CDR2 YYDKDF (reference sequence). The germline V and J ends were trimmed by 5 bases and 5 bases, with 15 bases remaining between them. The CDR3 DNA follows: TGTGCCACCAGCTACCGGGCGGGGAGGGAGACCCAGTACTTC. It translates to CATSYRAGRETQYF.

This clonotype was counted only a few times. The chain recombines TRBV11-1 with TRBJ2-7; D might be TRBD2 (5 bases). The ends were cut back, 3 bases at V and 0 bases at J, with 9 bases in the middle. Germline V gives CDR1 SGHAT, CDR2 FQDESV (reference sequence). The CDR3 consists of 14 residues. The DNA for the CDR3 is TGTGCCAGCAGCTTCGGGGAGAGCTCCTACGAGCAGTACTTC. Translation gives CASSFGESSYEQYF.

The gene calls are TRBV7-9 and TRBJ2-2, with D perhaps matching TRBD1 (6 bases). Germline V gene sequence: CDR1 SEHNR, CDR2 FQNEAQ (reference sequence). CDR3 length: 11 residues. Between the trimmed V and J ends, which lost 10 bases and 6 bases, there was a span of 9 bases. For the CDR3, the DNA is TGTGCCAACCAGGGGCCCGGGGAGCTGTTTTTT. It codes for CANQGPGELFF.

In its sample, this clonotype was seen a few times. The genes are TRBV7-2 and TRBJ1-6; a possible D gene is TRBD1 (6 bases). Germline-derived CDR1 and CDR2 are SGHTA and FQGNSA. Deletions cut 2 bases from V and 10 bases from J, with 12 bases between. The CDR3 totals 14 residues. The CDR3 nucleotides are TGTGCCAGCAGCTTAATTCAGGGGTACTCACCCCTCCACTTT. It is translated as CASSLIQGYSPLHF.

The chain carries TRBV25-1 and TRBJ2-7; 9 nucleotides agree with TRBD1. V lost 8 bases and J lost 4; bases outside the gene matches: 3. The germline V gene encodes CDR1 MGHDK and CDR2 SYGVNS. The CDR3 length is 12 residues. The CDR3 nucleotides are TGTGCCAGCCGGACAGGGGATTACGAGCAGTACTTC. Translation gives CASRTGDYEQYF.

This clonotype was detected a few times. This chain joins TRBV20-1 and TRBJ2-5, with D uncertain. This CDR3 is 13 amino acids long. The V end was cut by 5 bases, the J end by 2 bases, with 12 bases between. CDR1 is DFQATT, CDR2 SNEGSKA, per germline (reference sequence). CDR3 DNA: TGCAGTGCTCCCTACGGGCCACAAGAGACCCAGTACTTC. Translated, it gives CSAPYGPQETQYF.

This rearrangement joins TRBV6-5 to TRBJ1-1; tentatively, D is TRBD1 (5 bases). The CDR3 consists of 17 residues. The ends were cut back, 2 bases at V and 0 bases at J, with 16 bases in the middle. Germline CDR1 MNHEY, CDR2 SVGAGI. The CDR3 bases are TGTGCCAGCAGTTACAATATTCCGGGGACGATGAACACTGAAGCTTTCTTT. This gives the protein CASSYNIPGTMNTEAFF.

This clonotype was observed many times. The chain employs TRBV11-3 and TRBJ2-6; tentative D call: TRBD1 (5 bases). The CDR3 runs 15 residues. The germline gives CDR1 SGHNT, CDR2 YENEEA. With 5 bases removed from V and 0 bases from J, the gap between germline ends came to 8 bases. In DNA form, the CDR3 reads TGTGCCAGCAGCGCAGACAGCTCTGGGGCCAACGTCCTGACTTTC. Protein sequence: CASSADSSGANVLTF. The full variable domain, with the rest looked up from reference TRBV11-3 and TRBJ2-6, is EAGVVQSPRYKIIEKKQPVAFWCNPISGHNTLYWYLQNLGQGPELLIRYENEEAVDDSQLPKDRFSAERLKGVDSTLKIQPAELGDSAVYLCASSADSSGANVLTFGAGSRLTVL.

The gene calls are TRBV7-9 and TRBJ2-7, with D perhaps matching TRBD2 (5 bases). The CDR3 consists of 14 residues. V was cut by 6 bases and J by 4 bases, with 16 bases left in between. Germline V CDR1 and CDR2: SEHNR, FQNEAQ (reference sequence). The CDR3 DNA reads TGTGCCAGCAGGCAAGGCGGGTCAGGTTACGAGCAGTACTTC. Residues: CASRQGGSGYEQYF.

This clonotype has just a few counts. This sequence joins TRBV14 and TRBJ2-7; the D gene is possibly TRBD1 (6 bases). V was shortened by 2 bases and J by 7 bases, with 12 bases between the two germline ends. Germline CDR1 and CDR2: SGHDN and FVKESK. CDR3 length: 13 residues. This chain's CDR3 is CASSQLRGNEQYF. Here the CDR3 DNA reads TGTGCCAGCAGCCAACTCAGGGGCAATGAGCAGTACTTC.

The rearrangement joins TRBV6-5 to TRBJ2-5, with D tentatively TRBD1 (5 bases). CDR1 is MNHEY, CDR2 SVGAGI, per germline. The V gene lost 8 bases and the J gene lost 7 bases, with 11 bases spanning the gap. The length of the CDR3 is 11 residues. The CDR3 DNA is TGTGCCAGCCAGGGAAAAGGGACCCAGTACTTC. This gives the protein CASQGKGTQYF.

This clonotype has at least ten counts. J is TRBJ1-2 and V is TRBV20-1; a possible D gene is TRBD1 (6 bases). Germline CDR1 reads DFQATT; CDR2 reads SNEGSKA (reference sequence). The CDR3 covers 13 residues. Deletions cut 6 bases from V and 0 bases from J, with 11 bases between. The CDR3 sequence is CSAGARANYGYTF. The CDR3 nucleotides are TGCAGTGCGGGGGCGCGGGCTAACTATGGCTACACCTTC.

CDR3 in DNA: TGTGCCAGCAGCCAAGAATGGGATGAAAATTCACCCCTCCACTTT. It encodes CASSQEWDENSPLHF. J is TRBJ1-6 and V is TRBV7-8; no reliable D call. Germline CDR1 reads SGHVS; CDR2 reads FQNEAQ. The CDR3 length is 15 residues. Trimming removed 5 bases from V and 7 bases from J, with 15 bases in between.

The rearrangement links TRBV6-5 to TRBJ2-5; D is unresolved. Germline V CDR1 and CDR2: MNHEY, SVGAGI. V lost 2 bases, J lost 2 bases, and 9 bases lay in between. The length of the CDR3 is 14 residues. Here the CDR3 reads CASSYGDAQETQYF. The DNA for the CDR3 is TGTGCCAGCAGTTACGGAGACGCTCAAGAGACCCAGTACTTC.

The rearrangement joins TRBV10-3 to TRBJ1-5; perhaps TRBD1 as D (5 bases). The ends were cut back, 3 bases at V and 11 bases at J, with 20 bases in the middle. Germline CDR1 and CDR2: ENHRY and SYGVKD. The CDR3 consists of 15 residues. The CDR3 region has the DNA TGTGCCATCAGTGACCCCGGGACGGGGAGAGAGACCCAGCATTTT. This sequence encodes CAISDPGTGRETQHF.

A word on this clonotype: A much bigger clone sits one base away, suggesting this may be a read error. The chain links TRBV7-8 to TRBJ1-1, with D unclear. The CDR3 totals 14 residues. Trimming left V 5 bases short and J 5 bases short, with 15 bases between. Germline CDR1 reads SGHVS; CDR2 reads FQNEAQ. CDR3 bases: TGTGCCAGCAGCCCCCTGATAGGGAGGACTGAAGCTTTCTTT. Translated: CASSPLIGRTEAFF.

The chain carries TRBV29-1 and TRBJ1-5; D is perhaps TRBD1 (6 bases). The CDR3 length is 13 residues. Germline CDR1 SQVTM, CDR2 ANQGSEA. Here the CDR3 reads CRFTGTPNQPQHF. CDR3 bases: TGCAGGTTTACCGGGACACCTAATCAGCCCCAGCATTTT.

V is TRBV6-5 and J is TRBJ2-7, with 11 bases that match TRBD2. The J segment lost 3 bases and the V segment lost 5 bases, leaving 9 bases of the junction unmatched. This CDR3 has 16 residues. Germline V gene sequence: CDR1 MNHEY, CDR2 SVGAGI. The CDR3 loop reads CASSPQGTSGSYEQYF. CDR3 in DNA: TGTGCCAGCAGTCCCCAGGGGACTAGCGGAAGCTACGAGCAGTACTTC.

This clonotype has ten or more counts. The chain has TRBV29-1 and TRBJ1-1; D unresolved. Germline assignment: CDR1 SQVTM and CDR2 ANQGSEA. Trimming pared 3 bases from V and 7 bases from J, leaving 9 bases between. The CDR3 length is 11 residues. The CDR3 DNA reads as TGCAGCGTTGAGGAAAATTTTGAAGCTTTCTTT. It is translated as CSVEENFEAFF.

This clonotype was found many times. The CDR3 is CSAGPGANVLTF. The CDR3 DNA reads as TGCAGTGCCGGACCTGGGGCCAACGTCCTGACTTTC. The chain joins TRBV20-1 to TRBJ2-6; D not resolved. The CDR3 runs to 12 residues. Germline CDR1 DFQATT, CDR2 SNEGSKA (reference sequence). The V and J ends lost 6 bases and 2 bases respectively, with 5 bases between them.

The sample holds many counts of this clonotype. The chain has TRBV10-3 and TRBJ2-5; D call uncertain. The CDR3 contains 14 residues. In germline, CDR1 is ENHRY, CDR2 SYGVKD. Trimming cost V 0 bases and J 3 bases, with 8 bases left between them. The CDR3 coding sequence is TGTGCCATCAGTGAGTCCGGAAGCAAAGAGACCCAGTACTTC. It encodes CAISESGSKETQYF.

This chain uses TRBV2 with TRBJ2-5, with 10 bases identical to TRBD2. The junction had 5 bases not matched to a gene; V was cut back by 4 bases and J by 0 bases. From germline, CDR1 is SNHLY and CDR2 FYNNEI. CDR3 length: 16 amino acids. CDR3 sequence (DNA): TGTGCCAGCAGTGGGCTAGCGGGGGAGTACCAAGAGACCCAGTACTTC. Translating gives CASSGLAGEYQETQYF.